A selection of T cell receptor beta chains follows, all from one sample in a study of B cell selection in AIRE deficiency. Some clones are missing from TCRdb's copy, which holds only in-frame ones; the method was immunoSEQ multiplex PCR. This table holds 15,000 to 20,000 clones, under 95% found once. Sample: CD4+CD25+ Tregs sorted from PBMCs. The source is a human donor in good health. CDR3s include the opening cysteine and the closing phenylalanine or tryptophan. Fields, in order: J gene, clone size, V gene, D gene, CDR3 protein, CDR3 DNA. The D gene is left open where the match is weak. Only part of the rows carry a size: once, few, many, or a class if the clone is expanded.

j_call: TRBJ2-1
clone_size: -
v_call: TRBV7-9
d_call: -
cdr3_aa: CASSFGVVGYEQFF
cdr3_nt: TGTGCCAGCAGCTTTGGCGTAGTAGGATATGAGCAGTTCTTC

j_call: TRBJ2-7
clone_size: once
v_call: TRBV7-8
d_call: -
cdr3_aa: CASSLAGHTDYEQYF
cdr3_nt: TGTGCCAGCAGCTTAGCTGGACACACAGACTACGAGCAGTACTTC

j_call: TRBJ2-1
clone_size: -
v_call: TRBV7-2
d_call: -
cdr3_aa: CASSYGRGNSEQFF
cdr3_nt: TGTGCCAGCAGCTACGGTCGAGGCAACAGTGAGCAGTTCTTC

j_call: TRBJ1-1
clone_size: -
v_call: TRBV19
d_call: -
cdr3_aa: CASSIGRGVSEAFF
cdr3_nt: TGTGCCAGTAGTATTGGCAGGGGCGTGAGTGAAGCTTTCTTT

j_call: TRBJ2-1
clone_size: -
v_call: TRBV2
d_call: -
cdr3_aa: CASWGTSSYNEQFF
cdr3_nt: TGTGCCAGCTGGGGCACCTCCTCCTACAATGAGCAGTTCTTC

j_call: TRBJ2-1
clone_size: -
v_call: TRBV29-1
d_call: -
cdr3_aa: CSVPAFRIYNEQFF
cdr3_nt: TGCAGCGTTCCGGCCTTTAGGATCTACAATGAGCAGTTCTTC

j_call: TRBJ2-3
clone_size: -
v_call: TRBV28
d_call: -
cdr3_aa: CASSSAYFTDTQYF
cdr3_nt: TGTGCCAGCAGTTCTGCATACTTCACAGATACGCAGTATTTT

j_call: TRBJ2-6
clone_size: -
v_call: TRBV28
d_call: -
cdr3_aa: CASSPHSGANVLTF
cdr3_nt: TGTGCCAGCAGTCCCCACTCTGGGGCCAACGTCCTGACTTTC

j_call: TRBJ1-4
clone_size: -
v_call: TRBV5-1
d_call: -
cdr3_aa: CASSLARPNEKLFF
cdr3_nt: TGCGCCAGCAGCTTGGCCAGGCCGAATGAAAAACTGTTTTTT

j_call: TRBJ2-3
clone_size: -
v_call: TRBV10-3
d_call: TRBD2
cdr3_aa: CAIKASGSTDTQYF
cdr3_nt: TGTGCCATCAAGGCTAGCGGCTCGACAGATACGCAGTATTTT

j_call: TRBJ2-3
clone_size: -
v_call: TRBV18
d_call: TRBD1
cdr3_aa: CASSPQGATRTDTQYF
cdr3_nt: TGTGCCAGCTCACCCCAGGGGGCAACCCGCACAGATACGCAGTATTTT

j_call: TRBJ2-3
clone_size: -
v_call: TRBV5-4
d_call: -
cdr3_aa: CASSLSGAVDTQYF
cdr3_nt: TGTGCCAGCAGCTTGTCCGGGGCCGTGGATACGCAGTATTTT

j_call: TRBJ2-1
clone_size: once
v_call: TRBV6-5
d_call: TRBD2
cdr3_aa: CATDGLAPAPEQFF
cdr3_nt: TGTGCCACAGATGGACTAGCCCCCGCTCCTGAGCAGTTCTTC

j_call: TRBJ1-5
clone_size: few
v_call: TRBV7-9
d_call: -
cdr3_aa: CASSLGGRVNQPQHF
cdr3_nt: TGTGCCAGCAGCTTGGGGGGAAGAGTCAACCAGCCCCAGCATTTT

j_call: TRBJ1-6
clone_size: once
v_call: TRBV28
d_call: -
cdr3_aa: CASMKSRTNSPLHF
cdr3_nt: TGTGCCAGCATGAAGAGTAGGACTAATTCACCCCTCCACTTT

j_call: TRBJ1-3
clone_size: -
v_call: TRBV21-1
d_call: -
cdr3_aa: CASSKATRQGAENTIYF
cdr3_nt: TGTGCCAGCAGCAAAGCGACCCGACAGGGGGCGGAAAACACCATATATTTT

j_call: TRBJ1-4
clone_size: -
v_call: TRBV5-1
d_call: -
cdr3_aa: CASAASSWDTNEKLFF
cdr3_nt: TGCGCCAGCGCCGCCTCCTCTTGGGACACTAATGAAAAACTGTTTTTT

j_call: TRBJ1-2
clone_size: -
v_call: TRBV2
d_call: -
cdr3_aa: CASKSLRGADGYTF
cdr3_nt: TGTGCCAGCAAGTCCTTACGGGGAGCGGATGGCTACACCTTC

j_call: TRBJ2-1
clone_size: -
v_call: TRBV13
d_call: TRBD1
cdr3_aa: CASSIRQGRNEQFF
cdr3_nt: TGTGCCAGCAGCATAAGACAGGGTCGGAATGAGCAGTTCTTC

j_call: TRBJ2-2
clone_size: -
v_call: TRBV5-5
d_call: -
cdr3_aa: CASSRGAGWDTGELFF
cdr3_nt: TGTGCCAGCAGCCGGGGGGCAGGGTGGGACACCGGGGAGCTGTTTTTT

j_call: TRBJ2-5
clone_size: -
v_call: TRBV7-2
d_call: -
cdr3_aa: CASSLGYLAETQYF
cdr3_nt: TGTGCCAGCAGCTTAGGGTACCTGGCGGAGACCCAGTACTTC

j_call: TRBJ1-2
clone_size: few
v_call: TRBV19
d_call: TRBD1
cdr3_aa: CASNLAGGTNYGYTF
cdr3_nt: TGTGCCAGTAATCTGGCAGGGGGGACTAACTATGGCTACACCTTC

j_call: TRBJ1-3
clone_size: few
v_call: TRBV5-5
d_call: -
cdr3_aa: CASSPGGAGNTIYF
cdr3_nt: TGTGCCAGCAGCCCAGGAGGGGCAGGAAACACCATATATTTT

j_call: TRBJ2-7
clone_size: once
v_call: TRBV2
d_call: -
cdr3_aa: CASSEGGVRGGLTAYEQYF
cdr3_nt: TGTGCCAGCAGTGAAGGTGGGGTCCGGGGCGGGCTGACGGCCTACGAGCAGTACTTC

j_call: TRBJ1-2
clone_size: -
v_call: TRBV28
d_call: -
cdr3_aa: CASSFQGKGYGYTF
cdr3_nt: TGTGCCAGCAGTTTTCAGGGAAAGGGCTATGGCTACACCTTC

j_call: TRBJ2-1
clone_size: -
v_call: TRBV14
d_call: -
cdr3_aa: CASSSRPVGGQFF
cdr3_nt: TGTGCCAGCAGCTCGCGTCCGGTCGGGGGGCAGTTCTTC

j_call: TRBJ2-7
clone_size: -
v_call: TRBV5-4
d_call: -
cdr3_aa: CASSGGGFSRYEQYF
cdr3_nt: TGTGCCAGCAGCGGTGGGGGATTTAGCCGCTACGAGCAGTACTTC

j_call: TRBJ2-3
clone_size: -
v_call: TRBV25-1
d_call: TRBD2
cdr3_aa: CASSEPWTSGKGSDTQYF
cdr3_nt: TGTGCCAGCAGTGAACCCTGGACTAGCGGGAAGGGGTCAGATACGCAGTATTTT

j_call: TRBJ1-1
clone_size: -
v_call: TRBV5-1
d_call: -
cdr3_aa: CASSWAGQNTEAFF
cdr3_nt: TGCGCCAGCAGCTGGGCAGGCCAGAACACTGAAGCTTTCTTT

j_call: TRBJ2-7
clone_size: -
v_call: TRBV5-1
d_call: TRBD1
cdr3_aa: CASSSTGGGYEQYF
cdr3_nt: TGCGCCAGCAGCTCGACAGGGGGCGGGTACGAGCAGTACTTC